This note documents a single T cell receptor (beta chain) sequence. With 60 Vbeta and 13 Jbeta primers, the PCR was carried out. Some clones are missing from TCRdb's copy, which holds only in-frame ones; the method was immunoSEQ multiplex PCR. The table lists approximately 140,000 clones, around 78% of them singletons. The sample belongs to a study of cytomegalovirus exposure and HLA in healthy donors. The CDR3 is 17 residues long. With 0 bases removed from V and 1 base from J, the gap between germline ends came to 14 bases. CDR1 and CDR2 from the germline V gene are MNHEY and SMNVEV (reference sequence).

The clonotype comes from a man aged 40-49 years in good health and CMV-seropositive. The rearrangement links TRBV27 to TRBJ2-3; D possibly corresponds to TRBD1 (6 bases). The sample consisted of PBMCs. In DNA, the CDR3 is TGTGCCAGCAGTTTATCCCCGGACAGACCAGGCACAGATACGCAGTATTTT. Its protein is CASSLSPDRPGTDTQYF.